These 18 T cell receptor beta chains were all obtained from the same sample, sequenced in a study of response to subunit inactivated influenza vaccine. TCRdb re-derived calls from the RT-PCR reads in MiXCR, one entry per CDR3 protein. Of about 570,000 distinct CDR3 sequences listed, 12% are singletons. The input for sequencing was PBMCs from blood, taken on the day of vaccination. These receptors came from a man aged 50 to 59 who received an inactivated influenza vaccine.

The sample holds many counts of this clonotype. The chain joins TRBV24-1 to TRBJ2-3; perhaps TRBD2 as D (6 bases). The V gene lost 9 bases and the J gene lost 7 bases, with 13 bases spanning the gap. The CDR3 is 12 amino acids. CDR1 is KGHDR and CDR2 is SFDVKD in the germline V gene. CDR3 region: CATRGRENTQYF. The CDR3 region has the DNA TGTGCCACCCGCGGACGGGAGAATACGCAGTATTTT.

Only a few counts were recorded for this clonotype. This rearrangement joins TRBV7-8 to TRBJ2-2; 7 bases line up with TRBD1. There are 17 residues in the CDR3. Trimming removed 5 bases from V and 4 bases from J; junction bases left unmatched: 13. Germline V lookup: CDR1 SGHVS, CDR2 FQNEAQ. The CDR3 DNA is TGTGCCAGCAGCCCAGCGGAAACAGGGGCCTTCACCGGGGAGCTGTTTTTT. Protein product: CASSPAETGAFTGELFF. Combining the CDR3 with reference TRBV7-8 and TRBJ2-2 gives the whole variable domain GAGVSQSPRYKVAKRGQDVALRCDPISGHVSLFWYQQALGQGPEFLTYFQNEAQLDKSGLPSDRFFAERPEGSVSTLKIQRTQQEDSAVYLCASSPAETGAFTGELFFGEGSRLTVL.

Details on this clonotype: Its ends do not fully match the called genes, so a read error is possible. This chain connects TRBV4-1 to TRBJ2-7, with D possibly matching TRBD2 (6 bases). This CDR3 has 14 residues. The germline CDR1 and CDR2 sequences are MGHRA and YSYEKL. CDR3 sequence: CASSQDPALARIDF. The CDR3 DNA is TGCGCCAGCAGCCAAGATCCGGCCCTAGCGCGGATAGACTTC.

The rearrangement joins TRBV28 to TRBJ2-5, with TRBD1 as a possible D gene (5 bases). CDR1 and CDR2 (germline): MDHEN, SYDVKM. The CDR3 length is 17 residues. The germline V and J ends were trimmed by 4 bases and 2 bases, with 20 bases remaining between them. In DNA form, the CDR3 reads TGTGCCAGCAGTTCGGTGGGGCACCCCGGTGGGCAAGAGACCCAGTACTTC. Translation: CASSSVGHPGGQETQYF.

This chain links TRBV3-1 with TRBJ2-1; D gene unclear. The germline gives CDR1 LGHDT, CDR2 YNNKEL (reference sequence). V lost 1 base and J lost 8, with 18 bases in between. There are 16 residues in the CDR3. CDR3 DNA sequence: TGTGCCAGCAGCCAAGTAGCAGTCCTCAAGGGTGATGAGCAGTTCTTC. Translated, it gives CASSQVAVLKGDEQFF.

The sample holds a few counts of this clonotype. V is TRBV4-3 and J is TRBJ2-1; TRBD1 matches at 8 bases. Losses at the gene ends were 3 bases for V and 4 bases for J; bases not matched to a gene: 5. The CDR3 contains 15 residues. Germline assignment: CDR1 LGHNA and CDR2 YSLEER. CDR3 amino acids: CASSHGQGAYNEQFF. DNA of the CDR3: TGCGCCAGCAGCCATGGGCAGGGGGCTTACAATGAGCAGTTCTTC.

This clonotype was detected only a few times. V and J are TRBV7-8 and TRBJ2-1; the D gene could be TRBD1 or TRBD2 (7 bases each). The V and J ends lost 5 bases and 1 base respectively, with 15 bases between them. This CDR3 is built from 16 residues. Germline CDR1 and CDR2: SGHVS and FQNEAQ. Here the CDR3 reads CASSLGTAGSYNEQFF. CDR3 coding DNA: TGTGCCAGCAGCCTAGGGACAGCGGGGTCCTACAATGAGCAGTTCTTC. The variable domain in full, completed from reference TRBV7-8 and TRBJ2-1, reads GAGVSQSPRYKVAKRGQDVALRCDPISGHVSLFWYQQALGQGPEFLTYFQNEAQLDKSGLPSDRFFAERPEGSVSTLKIQRTQQEDSAVYLCASSLGTAGSYNEQFFGPGTRLTVL.

CDR3 sequence (DNA): TGCAGTGCTAGAGTCGGGACGGTCGCAGATACGCAGTATTTT. It encodes CSARVGTVADTQYF. The chain combines TRBV20-1 with TRBJ2-3, with D perhaps given as TRBD1 or TRBD2 (5 bases each). Per the germline V gene, CDR1 is DFQATT and CDR2 is SNEGSKA (reference sequence). V was clipped by 1 base and J by 4 bases, with 12 bases between them. The CDR3 covers 14 residues.

In its sample, this clonotype was seen a few times. V gene TRBV7-2 combines with J gene TRBJ2-1; D is tentatively TRBD1 or TRBD2 (6 bases each). The germline gives CDR1 SGHTA, CDR2 FQGNSA. This CDR3 contains 15 residues. Trimming took off 8 bases at V and 3 bases at J, with 17 bases between the two ends. The CDR3 coding sequence is TGTGCCAGCGGAAAAGGGGGGCCCCTCTACAATGAGCAGTTCTTC. Translating it yields CASGKGGPLYNEQFF.

V gene TRBV12-3 or TRBV12-4 combines with J gene TRBJ1-5, with no clear D. This CDR3 is built from 13 residues. The V and J ends lost 1 base and 7 bases respectively, with 8 bases between them. The CDR3 region is CASSLGGWQPQHF. In nucleotides, the CDR3 is TGTGCCAGCAGTTTAGGAGGTTGGCAGCCCCAGCATTTT.

The chain links TRBV7-9 to TRBJ1-1; D is undetermined. Germline V CDR1 and CDR2: SEHNR, FQNEAQ (reference sequence). V lost 1 base and J lost 4, with 10 bases in between. This CDR3 spans 14 amino acids. In DNA form, the CDR3 reads TGTGCCAGCAGCTTAGATGGGGTTAGCACTGAAGCTTTCTTT. Amino acid sequence: CASSLDGVSTEAFF.

This clonotype was detected a few times. The rearrangement links TRBV7-2 to TRBJ2-5, with D perhaps TRBD2 (6 bases). Germline CDR1 SGHTA, CDR2 FQGNSA. The V end was cut by 1 base, the J end by 2 bases, with 14 bases between. This CDR3 region has 16 residues. DNA for the CDR3: TGTGCCAGCAGCTTAGTCGTCGGGAGTGGGCAAGAGACCCAGTACTTC. Translating gives CASSLVVGSGQETQYF.

This clonotype was recorded many times. V is TRBV2 and J is TRBJ2-2; TRBD2 matches at 7 bases. Unmatched junction bases numbered 3, after V lost 5 bases and J lost 3 bases. The CDR3 has 14 amino acids. Germline V gene lookup returns CDR1 SNHLY and CDR2 FYNNEI. Here the CDR3 DNA reads TGTGCCAGCAGTTCTAGCGGATACACCGGGGAGCTGTTTTTT. Its translation is CASSSSGYTGELFF.

This chain connects TRBV5-6 to TRBJ2-1; 9 positions match TRBD2. The V and J ends lost 0 bases and 0 bases, in that order; junction bases with no gene match: 7. CDR3 length equals 18 residues. Germline V gene sequence: CDR1 SGHDT, CDR2 YYEEEE. Here the CDR3 reads CASSLAGGGAISYNEQFF. The CDR3 region has the DNA TGTGCCAGCAGCTTGGCCGGCGGGGGGGCCATCTCCTACAATGAGCAGTTCTTC.

This clonotype was detected ten times or more. This sequence joins TRBV7-2 and TRBJ2-1; 8 nucleotides agree with TRBD2. CDR3 length: 16 amino acids. Germline CDR1 reads SGHTA; CDR2 reads FQGNSA. The J segment lost 2 bases and the V segment lost 5 bases, leaving 8 bases of the junction unmatched. The CDR3 here is CASSPRISGTYNEQFF. The CDR3 DNA follows: TGTGCCAGCAGCCCCCGTATTAGCGGGACCTACAATGAGCAGTTCTTC.

V usage is TRBV4-3 and J usage is TRBJ2-3, with 8 bases fitting TRBD2. This CDR3 region has 16 residues. With V trimmed by 1 base and J by 7 bases, 10 bases remained unmatched. Per the germline V gene, CDR1 is LGHNA and CDR2 is YSLEER. CDR3 loop: CASSQVVAGLRYTQYF. The CDR3 DNA sequence: TGCGCCAGCAGCCAAGTAGTAGCGGGGTTGAGGTATACGCAGTATTTT.

This clonotype was seen a handful of times. V and J are TRBV10-3 and TRBJ2-3; TRBD2 matches 8 bases. CDR3 length equals 14 residues. Per the germline V gene, CDR1 is ENHRY and CDR2 is SYGVKD. The ends lost 5 bases at V and 2 bases at J; junction bases unmatched: 3. The CDR3 region is CAISKLADTDTQYF. CDR3 in DNA: TGTGCCATCAGTAAACTAGCGGACACAGATACGCAGTATTTT.

V usage is TRBV29-1 and J usage is TRBJ1-5, with D perhaps matching TRBD1 (5 bases). The CDR3 runs to 13 residues. The germline V gene has CDR1 SQVTM and CDR2 ANQGSEA. Trimming took off 6 bases at V and 0 bases at J, with 9 bases between the two ends. The CDR3 coding sequence is TGCAGCGTGCAGGGCAATAGCAATCAGCCCCAGCATTTT. This gives the protein CSVQGNSNQPQHF.